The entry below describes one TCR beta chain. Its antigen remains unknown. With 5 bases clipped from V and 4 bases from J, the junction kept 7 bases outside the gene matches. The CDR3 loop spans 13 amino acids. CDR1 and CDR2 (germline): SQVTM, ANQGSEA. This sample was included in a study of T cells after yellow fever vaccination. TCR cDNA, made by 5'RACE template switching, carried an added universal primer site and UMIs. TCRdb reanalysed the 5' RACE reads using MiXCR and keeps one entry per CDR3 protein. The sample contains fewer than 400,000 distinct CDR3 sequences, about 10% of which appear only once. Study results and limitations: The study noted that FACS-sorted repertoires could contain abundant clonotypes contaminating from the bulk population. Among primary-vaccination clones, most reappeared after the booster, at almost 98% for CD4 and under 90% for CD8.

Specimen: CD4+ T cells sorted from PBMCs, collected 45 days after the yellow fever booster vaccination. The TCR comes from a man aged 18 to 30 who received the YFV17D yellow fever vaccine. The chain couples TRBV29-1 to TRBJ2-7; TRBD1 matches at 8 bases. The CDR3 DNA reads TGCAGCGTTATGAGACAGGGGAAATACGAGCAGTACTTC. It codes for CSVMRQGKYEQYF.